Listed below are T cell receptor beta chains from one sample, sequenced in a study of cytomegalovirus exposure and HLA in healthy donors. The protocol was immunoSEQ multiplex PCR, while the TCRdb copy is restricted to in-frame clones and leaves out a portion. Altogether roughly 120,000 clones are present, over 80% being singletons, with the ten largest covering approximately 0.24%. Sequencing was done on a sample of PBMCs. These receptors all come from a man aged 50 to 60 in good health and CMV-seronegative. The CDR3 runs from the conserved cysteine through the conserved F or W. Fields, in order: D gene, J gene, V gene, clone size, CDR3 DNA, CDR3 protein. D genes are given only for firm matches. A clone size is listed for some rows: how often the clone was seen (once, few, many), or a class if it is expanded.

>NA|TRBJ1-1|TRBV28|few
TGTGCCAGCCTCGGGAAAGGGAAGACTGAAGCTTTCTTT
CASLGKGKTEAFF
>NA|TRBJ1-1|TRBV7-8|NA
TGTGCCAGCAGCTTGGAGGCGGGGGCAACTGAAGCTTTCTTT
CASSLEAGATEAFF
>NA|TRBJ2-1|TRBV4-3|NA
TGCGCCAGCAGCCAAGAGCCTGTCGCGGGGGCCCCCGATGAGCAGTTCTTC
CASSQEPVAGAPDEQFF
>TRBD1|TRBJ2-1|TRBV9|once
TGTGCCAGCAGCGTGGGCCGGTGGGGACAGCTATACAATGAGCAGTTCTTC
CASSVGRWGQLYNEQFF
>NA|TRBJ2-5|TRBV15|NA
TGTGCCACCAGCAGAGATAGGGGGGCGGGAGTAGAGACCCAGTACTTC
CATSRDRGAGVETQYF
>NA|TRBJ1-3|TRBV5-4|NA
TGTGCCAGCAGCTTGGAGTCAGGGATTGGAAACACCATATATTTT
CASSLESGIGNTIYF
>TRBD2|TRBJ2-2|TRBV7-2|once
TGTGCCAGCAGCCTGGGACTAGCGGGAGGGCCTCCCACCGGGGAGCTGTTTTTT
CASSLGLAGGPPTGELFF
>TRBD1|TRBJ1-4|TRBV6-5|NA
TGTGCCAGCAAGGCAAACCGGGACAGGGGGGATCGACTGTTTTTT
CASKANRDRGDRLFF
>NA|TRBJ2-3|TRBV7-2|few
TGTGCCAGCAGCTTGGGGCCCTTCGATACGCAGTATTTT
CASSLGPFDTQYF
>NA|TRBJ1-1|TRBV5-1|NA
TGCGCCAGCAGCCGGACTCGAGACACTGAAGCTTTCTTT
CASSRTRDTEAFF
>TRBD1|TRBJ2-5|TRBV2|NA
TGTGCCAGCGGACCGGGACAGCCCTCGCAAGAGACCCAGTACTTC
CASGPGQPSQETQYF
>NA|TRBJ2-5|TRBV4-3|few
TGCGCCAGCAGCCAAGGACTCCAACCTAAAGAGACCCAGTACTTC
CASSQGLQPKETQYF
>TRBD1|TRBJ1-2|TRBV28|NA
TGTGCCAGCAGGGAATCGGGGACAGGGAGACATGGCTACACCTTC
CASRESGTGRHGYTF
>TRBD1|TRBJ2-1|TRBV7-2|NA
TGTGCCAGCAGACCCCCGACAGGGCACAATGAGCAGTTCTTC
CASRPPTGHNEQFF
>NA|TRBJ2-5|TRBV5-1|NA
TGCGCCAGCAGCCCCGGCGGGAAACAAGAGACCCAGTACTTC
CASSPGGKQETQYF
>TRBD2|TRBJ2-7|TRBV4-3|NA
TGCGCCAGCAGCCAAGACCCAGCGGGAGGGCCTTACGAGCAGTACTTC
CASSQDPAGGPYEQYF
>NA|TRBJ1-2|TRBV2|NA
TGTGCCAGCATGGAGAGGGCCGCTGGGAATATTGATGGCTACACCTTC
CASMERAAGNIDGYTF
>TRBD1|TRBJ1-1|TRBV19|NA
TGTGCCAGTAGCCCCAAGGGACAGCTGAACACTGAAGCTTTCTTT
CASSPKGQLNTEAFF
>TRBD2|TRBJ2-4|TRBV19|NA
TGTGCCAGCACTCCTAGATTGGGCTCGGGGGAGGGGAACATTCAGTACTTC
CASTPRLGSGEGNIQYF
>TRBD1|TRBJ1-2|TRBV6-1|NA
TGTGCCAGCAGGGACAGGGGGATCTATGGCTACACCTTC
CASRDRGIYGYTF
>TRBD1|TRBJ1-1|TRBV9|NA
TGTGCCAGCAGTCAGGGGGCCCTGAACACTGAAGCTTTCTTT
CASSQGALNTEAFF
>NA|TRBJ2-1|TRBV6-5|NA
TGTGCCAGCAACCCCGGACGGGGTGCCTACAATGAGCAGTTCTTC
CASNPGRGAYNEQFF
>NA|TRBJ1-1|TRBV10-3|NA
TGTGCCATCAGTGAGTCCGGACAGAGGAACACTGAAGCTTTCTTT
CAISESGQRNTEAFF
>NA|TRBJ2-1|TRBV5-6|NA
TGTGCCAGCAGCTTGGGAGTGACAGAGCAGTTCTTC
CASSLGVTEQFF
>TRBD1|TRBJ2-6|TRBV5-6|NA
TGTGCCAGCAGCTTGGGGGCCAGGGGGCTTTCGGGGGCCAACGTCCTGACTTTC
CASSLGARGLSGANVLTF
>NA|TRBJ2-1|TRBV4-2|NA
TGTGCCAGCAGCCATGCCGGGACTCCTTTATCCTACAATGAGCAGTTCTTC
CASSHAGTPLSYNEQFF
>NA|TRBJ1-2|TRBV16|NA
TGTGCCAGCAGCCCTATGACAGCCGCCTACTATGGCTACACCTTC
CASSPMTAAYYGYTF
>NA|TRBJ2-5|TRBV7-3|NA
TGTGCCAGCAGCTCCCCAGGGGAGACCCAGTACTTC
CASSSPGETQYF
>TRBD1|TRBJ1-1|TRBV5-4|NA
TGTGCCAGCAGTCGCACCGGGACAGGGGGCCAGTTCACTGAAGCTTTCTTT
CASSRTGTGGQFTEAFF
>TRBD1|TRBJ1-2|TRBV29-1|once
TGCAGCGTCGGAATGACAGGGCGTGGCTACACCTTC
CSVGMTGRGYTF
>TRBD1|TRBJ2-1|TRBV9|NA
TGTGCCAGCGGGTTGGGACAGGAGTACAATGAGCAGTTCTTC
CASGLGQEYNEQFF
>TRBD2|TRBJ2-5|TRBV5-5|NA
TGTGCCAGCAGCTTGGGGCGGGGGAGTTGGGAGACCCAGTACTTC
CASSLGRGSWETQYF
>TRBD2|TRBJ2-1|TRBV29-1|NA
TGCAGCGGGGGACTAGCGGGGGGTTGGAATGAGCAGTTCTTC
CSGGLAGGWNEQFF
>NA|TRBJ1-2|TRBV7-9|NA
TGTGCCAGCAGCTCTCAGGGCGCCGCCCCTGGCTACACCTTC
CASSSQGAAPGYTF
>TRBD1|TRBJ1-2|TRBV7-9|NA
TGTGCCAGCAGCGTAAGCCAGGGGGCGTATGGCTATGGCTACACCTTC
CASSVSQGAYGYGYTF
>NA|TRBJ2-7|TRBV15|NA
TGTGCCACCAGCAGAGGGGGAGTCTACGAGCAGTACTTC
CATSRGGVYEQYF
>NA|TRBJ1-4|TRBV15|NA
TGTGCCACCAGCAGAGGGTTTGGCAGTAAGGAAAAACTGTTTTTT
CATSRGFGSKEKLFF
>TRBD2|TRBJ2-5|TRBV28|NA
TGTGCCAGCAGTTTGGTCGGAGCGGGGGGTAGGGCCCAGTACTTC
CASSLVGAGGRAQYF
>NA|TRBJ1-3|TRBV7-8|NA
TGTGCCAGCAGCCTTGGGCGCTCTGGAAACACCATATATTTT
CASSLGRSGNTIYF
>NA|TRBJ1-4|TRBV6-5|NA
TGTGCCAGCAGCGGACAGTCCTATGCTAATGAAAAACTGTTTTTT
CASSGQSYANEKLFF
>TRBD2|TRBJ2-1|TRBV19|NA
TGTGCCAGTAGTATCCTAGCGGACTACAATGAGCAGTTCTTC
CASSILADYNEQFF
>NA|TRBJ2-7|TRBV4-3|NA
TGCGCCAGCAGCCAAGGTAATAGCGGAACCTACGAGCAGTACTTC
CASSQGNSGTYEQYF
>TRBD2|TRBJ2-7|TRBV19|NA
TGTGCCAGTAGTATGTCCGCGGGAGAAGGACGCGAGCAGTACTTC
CASSMSAGEGREQYF
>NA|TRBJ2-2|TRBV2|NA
TGTGCCAGCGCAACTGGTTCGGGGTTCCCCGGGGAGCTGTTTTTT
CASATGSGFPGELFF
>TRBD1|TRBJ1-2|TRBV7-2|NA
TGTGCCAGCAGCTGGAGCCGGGACAGCCTAGCTAACTATGGCTACACCTTC
CASSWSRDSLANYGYTF
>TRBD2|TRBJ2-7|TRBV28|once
TGTGCCAGCAGTTCGCGGACTAGCGGGAAACCGTCCTACGAGCAGTACTTC
CASSSRTSGKPSYEQYF
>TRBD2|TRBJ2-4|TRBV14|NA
TGTGCCAGCAGCCCCCGACTAGCGGGAAACATTCAGTACTTC
CASSPRLAGNIQYF
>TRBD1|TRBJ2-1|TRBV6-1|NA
TGTGCCAGCAAAGGGACAGGGTTCATCAATGAGCAGTTCTTC
CASKGTGFINEQFF
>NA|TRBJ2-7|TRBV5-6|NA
TGTGCCAGCAGCAAACAGGGAGGGGCCTACGAGCAGTACTTC
CASSKQGGAYEQYF
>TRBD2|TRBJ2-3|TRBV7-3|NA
TGTGCCAGCAGCGCCTTGACTAGCGGAAGCACAGATACGCAGTATTTT
CASSALTSGSTDTQYF